This T cell receptor (beta chain) was found in a study of T cells after yellow fever vaccination. Points from the study as a whole: The study re-detected most primary-vaccination clones after the booster (96% CD4, around 90% CD8).

TCRdb itself ran the 5' RACE reads through MiXCR, one entry per CDR3 protein. The data contain 610,000 or so distinct CDR3 sequences, approximately 13% of them singletons. Comment on this clonotype: The antigen remains undetermined.

Germline assignment: CDR1 LGHDT and CDR2 YNNKEL (reference sequence). V was pared by 4 bases and J by 1 base, with 16 bases between. There are 16 residues in the CDR3. The chain combines TRBV3-1 with TRBJ1-1; D is unresolved. The sequence was obtained from a man aged 25 to 40 who received the YFV17D yellow fever vaccine. The specimen comprised PBMCs, sampled on the day of the yellow fever booster vaccination. The CDR3 nucleotides are TGTGCCAGCAGCCGCTCGGGAGGAGCCTCGAACACTGAAGCTTTCTTT. Translation: CASSRSGGASNTEAFF.